This T cell receptor beta chain was observed in a study of response to subunit inactivated influenza vaccine. TCRdb reprocessed the RT-PCR reads with MiXCR, giving one entry per CDR3 protein. Of about 780,000 distinct CDR3 sequences in the sample, less than 20% were seen once. This CDR3 spans 13 amino acids. The V gene lost 0 bases and the J gene lost 9 bases, with 14 bases spanning the gap. Germline assignment: CDR1 DFQATT and CDR2 SNEGSKA (reference sequence). Sequenced here: PBMCs from blood, sampled about 5 days after vaccination. V gene TRBV20-1 combines with J gene TRBJ2-5; perhaps TRBD2 as D (5 bases). This receptor was taken from a man aged 45-65 years who received an inactivated influenza vaccine. CDR3 amino acids: CSARDIRGLAQYF. The DNA for the CDR3 is TGCAGTGCTAGAGATATTCGGGGTCTGGCCCAGTACTTC.